A single sample gave rise to the 19 T cell receptor beta chains below, sequenced in a study of control samples from healthy donors and cancer patients. The protocol was immunoSEQ multiplex PCR, while the TCRdb copy is restricted to in-frame clones and leaves out a portion. The data contain some 70,000 clones, approximately 80% of them singletons. What was sequenced was PBMCs. These TCRs come from a woman in her 50s with lung cancer.

The CDR3 is CASSSKASGNTIYF. DNA for the CDR3: TGTGCCAGCAGCTCGAAGGCCTCTGGAAACACCATATATTTT. The V and J genes are TRBV11-2 and TRBJ1-3; D is ambiguous. The V gene's germline CDR1 is SGHAT and CDR2 FQNNGV. This CDR3 region has 14 residues. V was pared by 4 bases and J by 0 bases, with 7 bases between.

The rearrangement uses TRBV28 and TRBJ2-5; 10 positions match TRBD1. The germline CDR1 and CDR2 sequences are MDHEN and SYDVKM. J gave up 0 bases and V 4 bases, and 5 bases lay outside the gene matches. The CDR3 has 16 residues. The CDR3 coding sequence is TGTGCCAGCAGTTCCCCGGGACAGGGGAACCAAGAGACCCAGTACTTC. It codes for CASSSPGQGNQETQYF.

CDR3 coding DNA: TGTGCCAGCAGTCCGCGGACAGGGAGAGAGACCCAGTACTTC. Protein: CASSPRTGRETQYF. The chain has TRBV27 and TRBJ2-5, with 8 positions matching TRBD1. V lost 5 bases and J lost 4; bases outside the gene matches: 6. Germline loops: CDR1 MNHEY, CDR2 SMNVEV (reference sequence). This CDR3 has 14 residues.

The chain employs TRBV19 and TRBJ2-2; no reliable D call. This CDR3 region has 12 residues. The V end lost 7 bases, the J end lost 2 bases, and 5 bases lay between the germline ends. CDR1 LNHDA and CDR2 SQIVND come from the germline V gene (reference sequence). CDR3 sequence: CASTLNTGELFF. Written as DNA, the CDR3 is TGTGCCAGTACCCTAAACACCGGGGAGCTGTTTTTT.

The CDR3 DNA sequence: TGTGCCAGTAGGGTGACAGGGATGAACACTGAAGCTTTCTTT. It yields the protein CASRVTGMNTEAFF. V gene TRBV19 combines with J gene TRBJ1-1, with 7 bases that match TRBD1. V gave up 6 bases and J gave up 0 bases; unmatched junction bases: 4. Germline V gene data show CDR1 as LNHDA and CDR2 as SQIVND (reference sequence). CDR3 length: 14 amino acids.

This clone was counted only a few times. The chain has TRBV7-9 and TRBJ2-1; D unclear. The CDR3 has 15 residues. Per germline, CDR1 SEHNR and CDR2 FQNEAQ (reference sequence). Trimming pared 5 bases from V and 6 bases from J, leaving 17 bases between. CDR3 DNA: TGTGCCAGCAGCCCAACGGATAGTTTAGTCAATGAGCAGTTCTTC. Encoded protein: CASSPTDSLVNEQFF.

The CDR3 reads CASSSGGLGNEKLFF. The CDR3 region has the DNA TGCGCCAGCAGCTCAGGGGGCTTAGGTAATGAAAAACTGTTTTTT. This rearrangement joins TRBV5-1 to TRBJ1-4, with 8 bases matching TRBD1. This CDR3 region has 15 residues. Trimming took 3 bases from V and 4 from J; bases not matched to a gene: 5. The germline gives CDR1 SGHRS, CDR2 YFSETQ.

The chain uses TRBV7-2 and TRBJ1-2, with no clear D. The CDR3 spans 13 residues. Germline assignment: CDR1 SGHTA and CDR2 FQGNSA. Trimming took 5 bases from V and 14 from J, leaving 21 bases between them. CDR3 in amino acids: CASSPDPKGLSTF. The CDR3 nucleotides are TGTGCCAGCAGCCCAGATCCCAAAGGCCTCTCAACCTTC. Looking up the rest from reference TRBV7-2 and TRBJ1-2 gives the full variable domain: GAGVSQSPSNKVTEKGKDVELRCDPISGHTALYWYRQSLGQGLEFLIYFQGNSAPDKSGLPSDRFSAERTGGSVSTLTIQRTQQEDSAVYLCASSPDPKGLSTFGSGTRLTVV.

This clone was found a few times. The rearrangement joins TRBV19 to TRBJ2-5, with 8 nucleotides matching TRBD1. The CDR3 has 15 amino acids. The V gene's germline CDR1 is LNHDA and CDR2 SQIVND (reference sequence). V was clipped by 4 bases and J by 2 bases; unmatched bases: 6. CDR3 region: CASSRQGIPQETQYF. Written as DNA, the CDR3 is TGTGCCAGTAGTAGACAGGGGATCCCTCAAGAGACCCAGTACTTC.

This clone was seen more than once but under ten times. The rearrangement links TRBV30 to TRBJ1-4; D unclear. Trimming cost V 0 bases and J 14 bases, with 13 bases left between them. Germline V gives CDR1 GTSNPN, CDR2 SVGIG (reference sequence). CDR3 size: 12 residues. The CDR3 nucleotides are TGTGCCTGGAGTGTAAATGGAAACATCCTGTTTTTT. Its protein product is CAWSVNGNILFF.

This rearrangement joins TRBV5-5 to TRBJ1-2; tentative D call: TRBD1 (5 bases). In germline, CDR1 is SGHKS, CDR2 YYEKEE (reference sequence). This CDR3 has 14 amino acids. Trimming removed 4 bases at V and 0 bases at J, with 10 bases between. CDR3 sequence (DNA): TGTGCCAGCAGCCCCCCGGGGGCTAACTATGGCTACACCTTC. This translates into CASSPPGANYGYTF.

The chain has TRBV10-3 and TRBJ1-1; weak D call: TRBD1 (5 bases). This CDR3 comprises 12 residues. Trimming left V 8 bases short and J 3 bases short, with 10 bases between. Germline loops: CDR1 ENHRY, CDR2 SYGVKD. The DNA for the CDR3 is TGTGCCATCCAGCAGGGTGACACTGAAGCTTTCTTT. Its protein is CAIQQGDTEAFF.

As regards this clone: A junction boundary mismatches the germline segment, possibly from a read error. This chain uses TRBV28 with TRBJ1-5; D remains unclear. Looked up from germline, CDR1 is MDHEN and CDR2 is SYDVKM. The CDR3 has 11 amino acids. The CDR3, as DNA: TGTGCCAGCAGTTTATACGCACCGAAGGATTTT. Translation: CASSLYAPKDF.

V and J are TRBV20-1 and TRBJ1-5; 7 positions agree with TRBD1. Losses at the gene ends were 3 bases for V and 3 bases for J; bases not matched to a gene: 8. Germline lookup yields CDR1 DFQATT and CDR2 SNEGSKA (reference sequence). The CDR3 extends over 15 amino acids. The CDR3 nucleotides read TGCAGTGCTAGTTACCCCGGACAGGTCAATCAGCCCCAGCATTTT. This translates into CSASYPGQVNQPQHF.

The J gene is TRBJ1-1, the V gene TRBV29-1, with no clear D. This CDR3 region has 13 residues. Per the germline V gene, CDR1 is SQVTM and CDR2 is ANQGSEA. V gave up 4 bases and J gave up 2 bases, with 11 bases separating them. Written as DNA, the CDR3 is TGCAGCGTTGTTCTTACAGTCAACACTGAAGCTTTCTTT. Its translation: CSVVLTVNTEAFF. Complete variable domain (other parts from reference TRBV29-1 and TRBJ1-1): SAVISQKPSRDICQRGTSLTIQCQVDSQVTMMFWYRQQPGQSLTLIATANQGSEATYESGFVIDKFPISRPNLTFSTLTVSNMSPEDSSIYLCSVVLTVNTEAFFGQGTRLTVV.

V and J are TRBV10-3 and TRBJ2-7, with TRBD2 as a possible D gene (6 bases). The CDR3 has 13 amino acids. The V and J ends lost 0 bases and 3 bases respectively, with 6 bases between them. Germline lookup yields CDR1 ENHRY and CDR2 SYGVKD. CDR3 loop: CAISESEGYEQYF. In nucleotides, the CDR3 is TGTGCCATCAGTGAGTCGGAGGGCTACGAGCAGTACTTC.

The chain couples TRBV6-5 to TRBJ2-1, with D perhaps given as TRBD1 or TRBD2 (7 bases each). The germline V gene encodes CDR1 MNHEY and CDR2 SVGAGI. Trimming cost V 7 bases and J 4 bases, with 17 bases left between them. This CDR3 has 15 residues. The CDR3 protein is CASTAGDRAYNEQFF. The CDR3 region has the DNA TGTGCCAGCACCGCGGGGGACAGAGCGTACAATGAGCAGTTCTTC.

V and J are TRBV5-8 and TRBJ2-7; TRBD1 is a possible D gene (5 bases). Looked up from germline, CDR1 is SGHTS and CDR2 is YDEGEE. V was shortened by 0 bases and J by 2 bases, with 9 bases between the two germline ends. This CDR3 is 14 amino acids long. The CDR3 sequence is CASSLAGSAYEQYF. The CDR3 DNA reads TGTGCCAGCAGCTTGGCAGGGTCCGCCTACGAGCAGTACTTC.

This chain joins TRBV7-8 and TRBJ2-2; tentative D call: TRBD2 (6 bases). V was shortened by 3 bases and J by 4 bases, with 15 bases between the two germline ends. CDR3 length: 16 residues. Germline V gives CDR1 SGHVS, CDR2 FQNEAQ. This CDR3 reads CASSLGLSAGTGELFF. In DNA, the CDR3 is TGTGCCAGCAGCTTGGGACTGTCGGCGGGCACCGGGGAGCTGTTTTTT. The full variable domain, in which reference TRBV7-8 and TRBJ2-2 provide the parts outside the CDR3, is GAGVSQSPRYKVAKRGQDVALRCDPISGHVSLFWYQQALGQGPEFLTYFQNEAQLDKSGLPSDRFFAERPEGSVSTLKIQRTQQEDSAVYLCASSLGLSAGTGELFFGEGSRLTVL.